The 3 T cell receptor beta chains below come from one sample, sequenced in a study of T cells in Graves' hyperthyroidism and ophthalmopathy. TCR beta CDR3 sequences were amplified from RNA transcripts. During a first-round RT-PCR of the TCR CDR3, the HTBI primer set was used. MiXCR, run by TCRdb on the multiplex PCR reads, gives a single entry per CDR3 protein. Among approximately 560,000 distinct CDR3 sequences, around 14% were seen once, and the ten largest hold 6.5% to 8%. The sample was blood. These TCRs come from a woman aged 25 to 45 with Graves' hyperthyroidism.

This clonotype was recorded at least ten times. CDR3 loop: CASSLASDGANVLTF. For the CDR3, the DNA is TGTGCCAGCAGTTTGGCCTCGGATGGGGCCAACGTCCTGACTTTC. The chain employs TRBV27 and TRBJ2-6; no reliable D call. In germline, CDR1 is MNHEY, CDR2 SMNVEV (reference sequence). Trimming removed 3 bases from V and 3 bases from J, with 9 bases in between. This CDR3 is 15 amino acids long.

In its sample, this clonotype was seen a few times. This CDR3 is CASSLYSTSGTTNTGELFF. The CDR3 DNA follows: TGTGCCAGCAGTTTATATTCGACTAGCGGGACAACGAACACCGGGGAGCTGTTTTTT. This chain connects TRBV6-1 to TRBJ2-2, with 11 positions matching TRBD2. The CDR3 is 19 amino acids. The trim removed 5 bases at V and 0 bases at J, leaving 11 bases unmatched. Germline lookup yields CDR1 MNHNS and CDR2 SASEGT.

The chain couples TRBV11-2 to TRBJ2-7, with 13 bases aligning to TRBD2. The CDR3 runs to 19 residues. V gave up 4 bases and J gave up 5 bases; unmatched junction bases: 17. The germline gives CDR1 SGHAT, CDR2 FQNNGV. The CDR3 here is CASSSRTSGSIRWIHEQYF. In nucleotides, the CDR3 is TGTGCCAGCAGCTCCCGGACTAGCGGGAGTATACGGTGGATCCACGAGCAGTACTTC.